A single sample is the source of the 17 T cell receptor beta chains below, sequenced in a study of blood T cells in healthy people across ages. Primed by a sample-barcoded 5' primer and a J-beta primer mix, a second PCR proceeded for about 6 to 12 cycles. In TCRdb, the 5' RACE reads were re-called with MiXCR into one record per CDR3 protein. The sample lists about 1.8 million distinct CDR3 sequences, around 50% occurring once. Source material: blood. The receptors here all came from a woman aged 40 to 50 in good health.

The rearrangement uses TRBV28 and TRBJ1-2; D unclear. CDR3 length: 12 amino acids. Germline CDR1 is MDHEN and CDR2 is SYDVKM. V lost 4 bases and J 8 bases, leaving 11 bases between the germline ends. The CDR3 protein is CASSSTAWGYTF. CDR3 coding DNA: TGTGCCAGCAGTTCGACGGCGTGGGGCTACACCTTC.

This chain joins TRBV20-1 and TRBJ1-2; TRBD1 matches at 9 bases. Germline V gives CDR1 DFQATT, CDR2 SNEGSKA (reference sequence). The CDR3 is 14 amino acids. With V trimmed by 3 bases and J by 1 base, 3 bases remained unmatched. The CDR3 sequence: CSASGDRVNYGYTF. CDR3 coding DNA: TGCAGTGCTAGTGGGGACAGGGTTAACTATGGCTACACCTTC.

The chain carries TRBV12-3 or TRBV12-4 and TRBJ1-2; 8 bases match TRBD1. J gave up 0 bases and V 5 bases, and 5 bases lay outside the gene matches. The CDR3 runs to 15 residues. CDR3 sequence reads: CASSKRDRTNYGYTF. CDR3 DNA: TGTGCCAGCAGTAAAAGGGACAGGACTAACTATGGCTACACCTTC.

The table lists this clonotype with a few counts. The chain has TRBV25-1 and TRBJ2-3; D remains unclear. Germline V CDR1 and CDR2: MGHDK, SYGVNS. The CDR3 has 11 amino acids. V lost 11 bases to trimming and J lost 0 bases, with 6 bases between them. CDR3 residues: CAAHSTDTQYF. The CDR3 bases are TGTGCCGCCCATAGCACAGATACGCAGTATTTT.

The V and J genes are TRBV6-1 and TRBJ2-3, with TRBD2 matching 10 bases. V was clipped by 11 bases and J by 6 bases; unmatched bases: 5. The CDR3 runs 12 residues. Looked up from germline, CDR1 is MNHNS and CDR2 is SASEGT. The CDR3 DNA sequence: TGTGCCGGTAGCGGGGGGCCTGATACGCAGTATTTT. The encoded protein is CAGSGGPDTQYF.

This clonotype was detected a few times. The rearrangement links TRBV6-5 to TRBJ1-2; 8 positions agree with TRBD1. V was clipped by 4 bases and J by 8 bases; unmatched bases: 9. Germline CDR1 reads MNHEY; CDR2 reads SVGAGI. The CDR3 is 14 residues long. The CDR3 DNA reads TGTGCCAGCAGTTTGACCGGGACAGGAGAGGGCTACACCTTC. The encoded protein is CASSLTGTGEGYTF.

The genes are TRBV2 and TRBJ2-5, with D unresolved. V was trimmed by 2 bases and J by 11 bases, leaving 12 bases between them. CDR1 and CDR2 (germline): SNHLY, FYNNEI. The CDR3 is 12 amino acids. This chain's CDR3 is CASSEHYNEQYF. The CDR3 nucleotides read TGTGCCAGCAGTGAACACTACAATGAGCAGTACTTC.

This clonotype was detected a few times. The V call is TRBV28, the J call TRBJ1-1; possible D gene TRBD1, 5 bases. This CDR3 region has 14 residues. V lost 8 bases and J 0 bases, leaving 13 bases between the germline ends. CDR1 is MDHEN, CDR2 SYDVKM, per germline. This chain's CDR3 is CASGPGDLNTEAFF. The DNA of the CDR3 is TGTGCCAGCGGCCCCGGGGACCTGAACACTGAAGCTTTCTTT.

V gene TRBV10-3 combines with J gene TRBJ1-1; the D gene is possibly TRBD1 (6 bases). V lost 4 bases, J lost 6 bases, and 12 bases lay in between. CDR3 length: 13 amino acids. CDR1 and CDR2 from the germline V gene are ENHRY and SYGVKD. This chain's CDR3 is CAISGTGIAEAFF. CDR3 nucleotides: TGTGCCATCAGTGGTACAGGGATTGCTGAAGCTTTCTTT.

The chain joins TRBV9 to TRBJ1-6; TRBD1 might be the D (6 bases). This CDR3 contains 15 residues. Trimming took off 3 bases at V and 5 bases at J, with 12 bases between the two ends. Germline CDR1 is SGDLS and CDR2 is YYNGEE. This CDR3 is CASSGTGLDNSPLHF. The CDR3 nucleotides are TGTGCCAGCAGCGGCACAGGGCTCGATAATTCACCCCTCCACTTT.

J is TRBJ2-3 and V is TRBV28; 10 nucleotides match TRBD2. Looked up from germline, CDR1 is MDHEN and CDR2 is SYDVKM. Unmatched junction bases numbered 6, after V lost 5 bases and J lost 4 bases. The CDR3 contains 15 residues. CDR3 loop: CASSPQRGGSDTQYF. CDR3 DNA sequence: TGTGCCAGCAGTCCCCAGCGGGGGGGATCAGATACGCAGTATTTT.

The chain employs TRBV7-2 and TRBJ2-1; D is possibly TRBD2 (6 bases). Germline-derived CDR1 and CDR2 are SGHTA and FQGNSA. V was clipped by 1 base and J by 9 bases, with 10 bases between them. The CDR3 has 13 amino acids. The CDR3, as DNA: TGTGCCAGCAGCTTAGGGGGGGTCGGTGAGCAGTTCTTC. Amino acids: CASSLGGVGEQFF.

This clonotype was observed a few times. The gene calls are TRBV11-2 and TRBJ2-4; D tentatively fits TRBD1 or TRBD2 (9 bases each). Trimming took 6 bases from V and 9 from J, leaving 21 bases between them. The CDR3 has 15 amino acids. CDR1 and CDR2 (germline): SGHAT, FQNNGV. The CDR3 nucleotides read TGTGCCAGCAGAAGGTGGCGGGGGGGACAGGGCATTCAGTACTTC. Amino acid sequence: CASRRWRGGQGIQYF.

The chain recombines TRBV13 with TRBJ1-1; a weak D match, TRBD1 (6 bases). The germline CDR1 and CDR2 sequences are PRHDT and FYEKMQ (reference sequence). This CDR3 comprises 17 residues. The V and J ends lost 3 bases and 0 bases respectively, with 17 bases between them. CDR3 coding DNA: TGTGCCAGCAGCTTCCGTCCCGGGACATTTATGAACACTGAAGCTTTCTTT. It is translated as CASSFRPGTFMNTEAFF.

The rearrangement joins TRBV5-1 to TRBJ2-2, with TRBD1 as a possible D gene (5 bases). This CDR3 has 15 amino acids. The germline gives CDR1 SGHRS, CDR2 YFSETQ. V lost 4 bases and J 3 bases, leaving 13 bases between the germline ends. CDR3 in amino acids: CASSEVQGYTGELFF. CDR3 bases: TGCGCCAGCAGCGAAGTCCAGGGCTACACCGGGGAGCTGTTTTTT. The full variable domain, with the rest looked up from reference TRBV5-1 and TRBJ2-2, is KAGVTQTPRYLIKTRGQQVTLSCSPISGHRSVSWYQQTPGQGLQFLFEYFSETQRNKGNFPGRFSGRQFSNSRSEMNVSTLELGDSALYLCASSEVQGYTGELFFGEGSRLTVL.

This rearrangement joins TRBV5-1 to TRBJ2-6; D is possibly TRBD2 (6 bases). V was pared by 0 bases and J by 1 base, with 11 bases between. The V gene's germline CDR1 is SGHRS and CDR2 YFSETQ. The CDR3 contains 17 residues. DNA for the CDR3: TGCGCCAGCAGCTTGGTTCCCGGGGGATCTGGGGCCAACGTCCTGACTTTC. This encodes CASSLVPGGSGANVLTF. The full variable domain, with the rest looked up from reference TRBV5-1 and TRBJ2-6, is KAGVTQTPRYLIKTRGQQVTLSCSPISGHRSVSWYQQTPGQGLQFLFEYFSETQRNKGNFPGRFSGRQFSNSRSEMNVSTLELGDSALYLCASSLVPGGSGANVLTFGAGSRLTVL.

This clonotype has a handful of counts. The genes are TRBV2 and TRBJ2-5, with a weak D call TRBD2 (6 bases). The CDR3 covers 17 residues. Trimming removed 7 bases at V and 1 base at J, with 22 bases between. CDR1 is SNHLY, CDR2 FYNNEI, per germline. The CDR3 DNA reads as TGTGCCAGCATTCCCTACCCGGGAGTGACACTCCAAGAGACCCAGTACTTC. It yields the protein CASIPYPGVTLQETQYF.